The 30 T cell receptor beta chains below were found in one sample sequenced in a study of blood T cell repertoires in COVID-19. Using immunoSEQ multiplex PCR, the repertoire was profiled, and TCRdb retains in-frame clones only, with some absent. Among 380,000 or so clones listed, around 89% were seen once. Material for sequencing was PBMCs or T cells enriched from blood (not recorded which). The receptors come from a woman aged 25-40 years with acute COVID-19.

The gene calls are TRBV5-1 and TRBJ2-1, with TRBD1 matching 8 bases. The CDR3 spans 15 residues. V lost 4 bases and J lost 2; bases outside the gene matches: 5. Germline V gene lookup returns CDR1 SGHRS and CDR2 YFSETQ. The CDR3 DNA is TGCGCCAGCAGCGTGGGACAGGCCACCTACAATGAGCAGTTCTTC. It is translated as CASSVGQATYNEQFF.

The chain is built from TRBV12-5 and TRBJ2-2, with D possibly being TRBD2 (7 bases). V lost 5 bases to trimming and J lost 6 bases, with 28 bases between them. This CDR3 is built from 19 residues. Per germline, CDR1 LGHNT and CDR2 FRNRAP. CDR3 in amino acids: CASGTPPSRGGRGAGELFF. CDR3 nucleotides: TGTGCTAGTGGTACCCCCCCATCGAGGGGGGGCCGAGGGGCCGGGGAGCTGTTTTTT.

The J gene is TRBJ1-1, the V gene TRBV20-1; D may be TRBD1 (5 bases). V shed 3 bases and J shed 0 bases, with 11 bases lying between them. Per germline, CDR1 DFQATT and CDR2 SNEGSKA (reference sequence). The CDR3 consists of 14 residues. The CDR3 reads CSASPRAMNTEAFF. The CDR3 nucleotides are TGCAGTGCTAGTCCCAGGGCCATGAACACTGAAGCTTTCTTT.

Of note for this clone: Distinct nucleotide sequences in the sample also encode this CDR3. The chain has TRBV19 and TRBJ2-7, with D maybe TRBD1 (5 bases). Germline assignment: CDR1 LNHDA and CDR2 SQIVND (reference sequence). V was pared by 3 bases and J by 4 bases, with 10 bases between. The CDR3 extends over 13 amino acids. The CDR3 DNA is TGTGCCAGTAGTATCGGGCAGGGTTACGAGCAGTACTTC. Translating gives CASSIGQGYEQYF. The variable domain in full, completed from reference TRBV19 and TRBJ2-7, reads DGGITQSPKYLFRKEGQNVTLSCEQNLNHDAMYWYRQDPGQGLRLIYYSQIVNDFQKGDIAEGYSVSREKKESFPLTVTSAQKNPTAFYLCASSIGQGYEQYFGPGTRLTVT.

The V and J genes are TRBV5-6 and TRBJ2-1; 8 nucleotides line up with TRBD2. Losses at the gene ends were 2 bases for V and 7 bases for J; bases not matched to a gene: 5. Germline V gives CDR1 SGHDT, CDR2 YYEEEE. The CDR3 has 14 residues. CDR3 DNA sequence: TGTGCCAGCAGCTTCCGGGGGGGCCATAATGAGCAGTTCTTC. Translated, it gives CASSFRGGHNEQFF.

This chain connects TRBV4-1 to TRBJ2-7; TRBD1 matches 9 bases. Germline trimming cut 1 base from V and 6 bases from J; bases unmatched to any gene: 4. CDR3 length equals 14 residues. The germline V gene has CDR1 MGHRA and CDR2 YSYEKL. CDR3 residues: CASSQGGTGFEQYF. CDR3 nucleotides: TGCGCCAGCAGCCAAGGCGGGACAGGGTTCGAGCAGTACTTC.

The V and J genes are TRBV7-3 and TRBJ1-6; perhaps TRBD1 as D (5 bases). There are 14 residues in the CDR3. V was clipped by 1 base and J by 8 bases, with 9 bases between them. Per germline, CDR1 SGHTA and CDR2 FQGTGA. CDR3 DNA: TGTGCCAGCAGCTTAAACACAGGTTATTCACCCCTCCACTTT. It translates to CASSLNTGYSPLHF. The variable domain in full, with the rest retrieved from reference TRBV7-3 and TRBJ1-6, is GAGVSQTPSNKVTEKGKYVELRCDPISGHTALYWYRQSLGQGPEFLIYFQGTGAADDSGLPNDRFFAVRPEGSVSTLKIQRTERGDSAVYLCASSLNTGYSPLHFGNGTRLTVT.

This clone was counted a few times. The gene calls are TRBV6-2 or TRBV6-3 and TRBJ2-1; TRBD1 matches 7 bases. Germline V gives CDR1 MNHEY, CDR2 SVGEGT. Losses at the gene ends were 4 bases for V and 0 bases for J; bases not matched to a gene: 9. This CDR3 is 17 amino acids long. CDR3 protein: CASSSRGPVSSYNEQFF. The CDR3 DNA follows: TGTGCCAGCAGTTCTAGGGGGCCGGTAAGCTCCTACAATGAGCAGTTCTTC.

This clone came up a few times. Other DNA sequences from this sample encode an identical CDR3 as well. The CDR3 region is CATSEGDSNEKLFF. The CDR3 DNA reads TGTGCCACCAGTGAAGGGGACAGCAATGAAAAACTGTTTTTT. The chain employs TRBV24-1 and TRBJ1-4; TRBD1 matches 7 bases. The CDR3 is made up of 14 amino acids. The V gene's germline CDR1 is KGHDR and CDR2 SFDVKD. With 4 bases clipped from V and 5 bases from J, the junction kept 3 bases outside the gene matches.

V and J are TRBV5-4 and TRBJ2-1; 10 positions match TRBD2. The germline CDR1 and CDR2 sequences are SGHNT and YYREEE (reference sequence). V gave up 4 bases and J gave up 1 base; unmatched junction bases: 2. This CDR3 is 15 amino acids long. CDR3 sequence (DNA): TGTGCCAGCAGCCAGACTAGCGGGTCCTACAATGAGCAGTTCTTC. Translated, it gives CASSQTSGSYNEQFF.

The J gene is TRBJ2-7, the V gene TRBV5-1; D unclear. Germline V gene sequence: CDR1 SGHRS, CDR2 YFSETQ. V dropped 1 base and J dropped 3 bases, with 8 bases sitting between them. The CDR3 has 13 amino acids. CDR3 residues: CASSLLTGYEQYF. CDR3 in DNA: TGCGCCAGCAGCTTGCTGACTGGCTACGAGCAGTACTTC.

The chain carries TRBV19 and TRBJ1-4, with no clear D. CDR1 LNHDA and CDR2 SQIVND come from the germline V gene (reference sequence). The V gene lost 3 bases and the J gene lost 7 bases, with 12 bases spanning the gap. The CDR3 covers 14 residues. The DNA for the CDR3 is TGTGCCAGTAGTATTTCCGGAGAGGTTGAAAAACTGTTTTTT. Encoded protein: CASSISGEVEKLFF.

This chain links TRBV4-1 with TRBJ1-2; D is unclear. The CDR3 loop spans 15 amino acids. Trimming took 4 bases from V and 4 from J, leaving 16 bases between them. Per germline, CDR1 MGHRA and CDR2 YSYEKL. CDR3 in amino acids: CASSPGEGLSYGYTF. CDR3 in DNA: TGCGCCAGCAGCCCCGGGGAGGGTCTAAGCTATGGCTACACCTTC.

This chain links TRBV6-5 with TRBJ2-1; 10 nucleotides align to TRBD2. The CDR3 sequence is 16 residues long. Unmatched junction bases numbered 5, after V lost 2 bases and J lost 4 bases. Germline CDR1 is MNHEY and CDR2 is SVGAGI. The chain's CDR3 is CASSYALAGEYNEQFF. CDR3 in DNA: TGTGCCAGCAGTTACGCCCTAGCGGGGGAATACAATGAGCAGTTCTTC.

The chain links TRBV9 to TRBJ1-6; TRBD1 matches at 8 bases. From germline, CDR1 is SGDLS and CDR2 YYNGEE. The CDR3 totals 13 residues. Trimming at V came to 5 bases and at J to 10 bases, leaving 5 bases not matched to a gene. The CDR3: CASRAGGGSPLHF. CDR3 bases: TGTGCCAGCAGAGCAGGGGGCGGGTCACCCCTCCACTTT.

This clone was picked up a small number of times. This rearrangement joins TRBV29-1 to TRBJ1-2, with D tentatively TRBD1 (6 bases). Trimming took off 3 bases at V and 7 bases at J, with 15 bases between the two ends. Germline CDR1 is SQVTM and CDR2 is ANQGSEA. This CDR3 spans 13 amino acids. The CDR3 reads CSVDKNRERGYTF. Written as DNA, the CDR3 is TGCAGCGTTGACAAAAACAGGGAACGTGGCTACACCTTC.

The chain couples TRBV7-2 to TRBJ2-1, with D unclear. The length of the CDR3 is 14 residues. V lost 5 bases to trimming and J lost 4 bases, with 12 bases between them. Germline loops: CDR1 SGHTA, CDR2 FQGNSA. The CDR3 reads CASSLLITYNEQFF. The DNA for the CDR3 is TGTGCCAGCAGCCTGCTGATTACATACAATGAGCAGTTCTTC.

J is TRBJ2-7 and V is TRBV5-1; 7 bases agree with TRBD1. Germline loops: CDR1 SGHRS, CDR2 YFSETQ. The ends lost 2 bases at V and 2 bases at J; junction bases unmatched: 4. The CDR3 loop spans 14 amino acids. Here the CDR3 reads CASSFGQATYEQYF. As DNA, the CDR3 is TGCGCCAGCAGCTTTGGACAGGCCACCTACGAGCAGTACTTC.

The chain combines TRBV4-1 with TRBJ2-1, with TRBD2 matching over 11 bases. This CDR3 has 18 amino acids. J gave up 0 bases and V 4 bases, and 8 bases lay outside the gene matches. The germline CDR1 and CDR2 sequences are MGHRA and YSYEKL. In DNA form, the CDR3 reads TGCGCCAGCAGCCTTAGCGGGGGGGCCTCAAGCTCCTACAATGAGCAGTTCTTC. This gives the protein CASSLSGGASSSYNEQFF.

This clone was detected many times. The genes are TRBV19 and TRBJ2-6; no clear D. The V end was cut by 5 bases, the J end by 0 bases, with 8 bases between. Per the germline V gene, CDR1 is LNHDA and CDR2 is SQIVND (reference sequence). There are 15 residues in the CDR3. As DNA, the CDR3 is TGTGCCAGTAGTTCCCGGTCCTCTGGGGCCAACGTCCTGACTTTC. It encodes CASSSRSSGANVLTF. The whole variable domain, remainder taken from reference TRBV19 and TRBJ2-6, is DGGITQSPKYLFRKEGQNVTLSCEQNLNHDAMYWYRQDPGQGLRLIYYSQIVNDFQKGDIAEGYSVSREKKESFPLTVTSAQKNPTAFYLCASSSRSSGANVLTFGAGSRLTVL.

This clone came up a few times. J is TRBJ1-6 and V is TRBV10-3; tentatively, D is TRBD1 (5 bases). The V and J ends lost 3 bases and 5 bases respectively, with 14 bases between them. Germline V gene sequence: CDR1 ENHRY, CDR2 SYGVKD. The CDR3 loop spans 16 amino acids. Here the CDR3 DNA reads TGTGCCATCAGTGATGCGGGGACTGAGAATAATTCACCCCTCCACTTT. Protein: CAISDAGTENNSPLHF.

This clone was seen a single time. The chain joins TRBV29-1 to TRBJ2-7; D may be TRBD1 (5 bases). This CDR3 is built from 12 residues. Per germline, CDR1 SQVTM and CDR2 ANQGSEA. Trimming took off 7 bases at V and 0 bases at J, with 10 bases between the two ends. The CDR3 DNA reads as TGCAGCGCAAAAGGACACTCCTACGAGCAGTACTTC. It codes for CSAKGHSYEQYF.

The sample holds one count of this clone. The chain links TRBV10-3 to TRBJ1-1; the D gene is possibly TRBD1 (5 bases). V was clipped by 6 bases and J by 7 bases, with 21 bases between them. This CDR3 has 15 residues. Germline CDR1 reads ENHRY; CDR2 reads SYGVKD. The CDR3: CAIRGTGGIRDEAFF. CDR3 coding DNA: TGTGCCATCAGGGGGACTGGAGGAATTCGAGATGAAGCTTTCTTT.

This clone was seen just once. V is TRBV27 and J is TRBJ2-7, with 8 bases aligning to TRBD1. The V and J ends lost 8 bases and 3 bases, in that order; junction bases with no gene match: 9. CDR1 MNHEY and CDR2 SMNVEV come from the germline V gene (reference sequence). There are 14 residues in the CDR3. For the CDR3, the DNA is TGTGCCAGCGCCATTTTTGACAGGGGCTACGAGCAGTACTTC. It specifies CASAIFDRGYEQYF.

The V call is TRBV6-6, the J call TRBJ1-3, with D possibly matching TRBD1 (6 bases). This CDR3 has 16 residues. Trimming stripped 5 bases from V and 4 bases from J, with 18 bases between. Per germline, CDR1 MNHNY and CDR2 SVGAGI (reference sequence). CDR3: CASSLRRTVPGNTIYF. Written as DNA, the CDR3 is TGTGCCAGCAGTCTAAGAAGGACAGTTCCCGGAAACACCATATATTTT.

The chain has TRBV19 and TRBJ1-4; TRBD1 might be the D (6 bases). Trimming stripped 5 bases from V and 4 bases from J, with 11 bases between. The germline V gene has CDR1 LNHDA and CDR2 SQIVND (reference sequence). This CDR3 spans 14 amino acids. The CDR3, as DNA: TGTGCCAGTAGTCCGGACAGTGTTAATGAAAAACTGTTTTTT. Translated, it gives CASSPDSVNEKLFF. The whole variable domain, remainder taken from reference TRBV19 and TRBJ1-4, is DGGITQSPKYLFRKEGQNVTLSCEQNLNHDAMYWYRQDPGQGLRLIYYSQIVNDFQKGDIAEGYSVSREKKESFPLTVTSAQKNPTAFYLCASSPDSVNEKLFFGSGTQLSVL.

The V gene is TRBV7-9, the J gene TRBJ1-2; a weak D match, TRBD1 (5 bases). The CDR3 runs 17 residues. Trimming left V 2 bases short and J 2 bases short, with 18 bases between. Germline loops: CDR1 SEHNR, CDR2 FQNEAQ (reference sequence). CDR3 nucleotide sequence: TGTGCCAGCAGCTTAAGGGGTCAGGGTCCCCTCAACTATGGCTACACCTTC. Translation gives CASSLRGQGPLNYGYTF.

This clone has just one count. The genes are TRBV27 and TRBJ2-1, with D possibly being TRBD1 (6 bases). CDR1 and CDR2 (germline): MNHEY, SMNVEV (reference sequence). The CDR3 has 17 amino acids. Trimming removed 5 bases from V and 5 bases from J, with 22 bases in between. The chain's CDR3 is CASSPLRAGVGNNEQFF. The CDR3 region has the DNA TGTGCCAGCAGTCCCCTTCGGGCAGGGGTGGGAAACAATGAGCAGTTCTTC.

The gene calls are TRBV10-1 and TRBJ1-2; no clear D gene. V dropped 3 bases and J dropped 6 bases, with 11 bases sitting between them. In germline, CDR1 is WNHNN, CDR2 SYGVQD (reference sequence). The CDR3 extends over 13 amino acids. The CDR3 sequence: CASSDSGSDGYTF. CDR3 DNA: TGCGCCAGCAGTGATTCGGGGTCAGATGGCTACACCTTC.

DNA for the CDR3: TGCGCCAGCAGGGACAGGGAATACTCTGGCTACACCTTC. It translates to CASRDREYSGYTF. The chain has TRBV5-1 and TRBJ1-2; 8 bases fit TRBD1. The germline V gene has CDR1 SGHRS and CDR2 YFSETQ. The CDR3 runs 13 residues. With 5 bases clipped from V and 7 bases from J, the junction kept 7 bases outside the gene matches.